A single sample is the source of the 29 T cell receptor beta chains below, sequenced in a study of cytomegalovirus exposure and HLA in healthy donors. It was with 60 Vbeta and 13 Jbeta primers that the PCR ran. TCRdb keeps only in-frame clones here, not all; method: immunoSEQ multiplex PCR. The table has fewer than 75,000 clones, roughly 70% seen once. Specimen: PBMCs. These receptors originate from a man aged 65-85 years in good health and CMV-seronegative.

To note about this clone: At one end, the junction sequence differs from germline, possibly due to a read error. This chain connects TRBV7-7 to TRBJ2-1; 7 bases are a match to TRBD1. Germline lookup yields CDR1 SSHAT and CDR2 FNYEAQ (reference sequence). CDR3 length: 15 residues. Here the CDR3 DNA reads TGTGCTAGCAGCTTAGACCTACAGGGGTGGAATGAGCAGTTCTTC. The encoded protein is CASSLDLQGWNEQFF.

The rearrangement joins TRBV5-1 to TRBJ2-1; a possible D gene is TRBD2 (6 bases). Germline V CDR1 and CDR2: SGHRS, YFSETQ. CDR3 size: 15 residues. Trimming removed 0 bases at V and 5 bases at J, with 12 bases between. Written as DNA, the CDR3 is TGCGCCAGCAGCTTGGTGTACGGGGGTAACAATGAGCAGTTCTTC. Translation gives CASSLVYGGNNEQFF.

This clone showed up just a few times. One end of the junction varies from germline; a read error may be responsible. The chain carries TRBV6-1 and TRBJ2-2; 9 positions agree with TRBD1. Germline-derived CDR1 and CDR2 are MNHNS and SASEGT. CDR3 length: 15 residues. The CDR3 spells CASSEAGQGSGELFF. For the CDR3, the DNA is TGTGCCAGCAGCGAAGCCGGACAGGGGTCCGGGGAGCTGTTTTTT.

This clone was counted only a few times. The chain employs TRBV10-3 and TRBJ1-2; 11 bases match TRBD1. J lost 4 bases, V lost 6 bases, and 10 bases had no gene match. This CDR3 comprises 16 residues. Germline-derived CDR1 and CDR2 are ENHRY and SYGVKD. CDR3 amino acids: CAIRGADRGLGYGYTF. CDR3 in DNA: TGTGCCATCAGGGGGGCGGACAGGGGGCTTGGCTATGGCTACACCTTC.

The V and J genes are TRBV27 and TRBJ1-6; 7 bases match TRBD1. From germline, CDR1 is MNHEY and CDR2 SMNVEV (reference sequence). V was clipped by 2 bases and J by 9 bases; unmatched bases: 4. CDR3 length equals 14 residues. CDR3 nucleotide sequence: TGTGCCAGCAGTTTACGGGACAGAGGTTCACCCCTCCACTTT. The encoded protein is CASSLRDRGSPLHF.

The rearrangement uses TRBV19 and TRBJ2-7; tentative D call: TRBD1 (7 bases). The germline gives CDR1 LNHDA, CDR2 SQIVND (reference sequence). The CDR3 totals 12 residues. Trimming shortened V by 10 bases and J by 7 bases, and 17 bases separated the two germline ends. The CDR3 is CATAGQIEEQYF. CDR3 nucleotides: TGTGCCACCGCGGGACAGATAGAAGAGCAGTACTTC.

This clone was counted only a few times. The V call is TRBV7-9, the J call TRBJ1-6; D is ambiguous. Trimming took off 5 bases at V and 7 bases at J, with 12 bases between the two ends. This CDR3 comprises 14 residues. Germline CDR1 reads SEHNR; CDR2 reads FQNEAQ (reference sequence). The DNA for the CDR3 is TGTGCCAGCAGCGGAGGGCAGGAGAATTCACCCCTCCACTTT. Protein product: CASSGGQENSPLHF. Based on the CDR3 plus reference TRBV7-9 and TRBJ1-6, the full variable domain is DTGVSQNPRHKITKRGQNVTFRCDPISEHNRLYWYRQTLGQGPEFLTYFQNEAQLEKSRLLSDRFSAERPKGSFSTLEIQRTEQGDSAMYLCASSGGQENSPLHFGNGTRLTVT.

This clone was seen at least ten times. The rearrangement joins TRBV7-9 to TRBJ1-5; unclear D gene. Germline values: CDR1 SEHNR, CDR2 FQNEAQ (reference sequence). CDR3 length: 17 residues. The V end lost 1 base, the J end lost 0 bases, and 13 bases lay between the germline ends. CDR3 DNA sequence: TGTGCCAGCAGCTTAGGAGTCCTGGGCTATAGCAATCAGCCCCAGCATTTT. The encoded protein is CASSLGVLGYSNQPQHF.

The chain carries TRBV11-3 and TRBJ2-7, with 7 bases matching TRBD2. Per germline, CDR1 SGHNT and CDR2 YENEEA. There are 15 residues in the CDR3. With V trimmed by 1 base and J by 5 bases, 8 bases remained unmatched. CDR3 DNA: TGTGCCAGCAGCTTAGCAGGACTAGGGTTCAACGAGCAGTACTTC. Residues: CASSLAGLGFNEQYF.

The rearrangement links TRBV28 to TRBJ1-4, with D perhaps matching TRBD1 (5 bases). V lost 5 bases to trimming and J lost 3 bases, with 16 bases between them. From germline, CDR1 is MDHEN and CDR2 SYDVKM. The CDR3 totals 16 residues. DNA of the CDR3: TGTGCCAGCAGTGTCTCGTGGGGGGTGGCTAATGAAAAACTGTTTTTT. This encodes CASSVSWGVANEKLFF. Complete variable domain (other parts from reference TRBV28 and TRBJ1-4): DVKVTQSSRYLVKRTGEKVFLECVQDMDHENMFWYRQDPGLGLRLIYFSYDVKMKEKGDIPEGYSVSREKKERFSLILESASTNQTSMYLCASSVSWGVANEKLFFGSGTQLSVL.

The chain uses TRBV7-2 and TRBJ1-2, with D perhaps matching TRBD1 (6 bases). This CDR3 is built from 15 residues. CDR1 and CDR2 (germline): SGHTA, FQGNSA. V was trimmed by 1 base and J by 1 base, leaving 10 bases between them. CDR3 sequence reads: CASSLDQGINYGYTF. Written as DNA, the CDR3 is TGTGCCAGCAGCTTAGATCAGGGGATTAACTATGGCTACACCTTC.

The genes are TRBV6-5 and TRBJ1-5, with D possibly TRBD1 on 5 matching bases. This CDR3 is built from 15 residues. Trimming cost V 2 bases and J 6 bases, with 14 bases left between them. Germline loops: CDR1 MNHEY, CDR2 SVGAGI. In DNA, the CDR3 is TGTGCCAGCAGTTACCGACCTGGCGGGACTCAGCCCCAGCATTTT. It codes for CASSYRPGGTQPQHF.

This clone has just one count. The chain uses TRBV5-4 and TRBJ2-5; 11 nucleotides align to TRBD1. Trimming removed 4 bases from V and 5 bases from J; junction bases left unmatched: 4. Germline loops: CDR1 SGHNT, CDR2 YYREEE (reference sequence). The length of the CDR3 is 14 residues. The CDR3 nucleotides read TGTGCCAGCAGCCGGGACAGGGGGACGGAGACCCAGTACTTC. It encodes CASSRDRGTETQYF.

The rearrangement uses TRBV4-3 and TRBJ2-7; TRBD2 matches at 13 bases. V was pared by 2 bases and J by 9 bases, with 13 bases of the junction left unmatched. From germline, CDR1 is LGHNA and CDR2 YSLEER. The CDR3 has 17 residues. As DNA, the CDR3 is TGCGCCAGCAGCCAAAGACTAGCGGGAGGCCCTTTGCAAGGGCAGTACTTC. Translated: CASSQRLAGGPLQGQYF.

The genes are TRBV28 and TRBJ2-3; possible D gene TRBD1, 6 bases. Trimming took 6 bases from V and 2 from J, leaving 18 bases between them. The germline gives CDR1 MDHEN, CDR2 SYDVKM. The CDR3 length is 16 residues. The CDR3 sequence: CASRATGTPYTDTQYF. CDR3 DNA: TGTGCCAGCAGGGCCACCGGGACACCTTACACAGATACGCAGTATTTT.

This clone was picked up a small number of times. The chain is built from TRBV5-1 and TRBJ1-1; 8 bases map to TRBD1. Per the germline V gene, CDR1 is SGHRS and CDR2 is YFSETQ. The length of the CDR3 is 15 residues. V lost 4 bases and J lost 2; bases outside the gene matches: 7. The DNA for the CDR3 is TGCGCCAGCAGCGAATCGGGACAGGTAAACACTGAAGCTTTCTTT. Translating it yields CASSESGQVNTEAFF. The full variable domain, with the rest looked up from reference TRBV5-1 and TRBJ1-1, is KAGVTQTPRYLIKTRGQQVTLSCSPISGHRSVSWYQQTPGQGLQFLFEYFSETQRNKGNFPGRFSGRQFSNSRSEMNVSTLELGDSALYLCASSESGQVNTEAFFGQGTRLTVV.

The chain recombines TRBV19 with TRBJ2-6; TRBD1 matches at 8 bases. The CDR3 totals 16 residues. The junction had 11 bases not matched to a gene; V was cut back by 9 bases and J by 4 bases. Germline V gene sequence: CDR1 LNHDA, CDR2 SQIVND (reference sequence). CDR3 in amino acids: CASTPRGRNGANVLTF. DNA of the CDR3: TGTGCCAGCACCCCCAGGGGGCGAAACGGGGCCAACGTCCTGACTTTC.

The chain is built from TRBV5-4 and TRBJ2-3; TRBD1 matches at 9 bases. CDR3 length equals 15 residues. V was pared by 5 bases and J by 3 bases, with 7 bases of the junction left unmatched. Germline CDR1 SGHNT, CDR2 YYREEE (reference sequence). CDR3 DNA sequence: TGTGCCAGCAGTCGGGACAGGGTCCGAACAGATACGCAGTATTTT. Translating it yields CASSRDRVRTDTQYF.

V is TRBV19 and J is TRBJ2-7, with TRBD1 matching 10 bases. Germline CDR1 and CDR2: LNHDA and SQIVND (reference sequence). The CDR3 totals 16 residues. J was trimmed by 0 bases and V by 3 bases; bases with no gene match: 5. This chain's CDR3 is CASSIPGDRGSYEQYF. In DNA form, the CDR3 reads TGTGCCAGTAGTATTCCCGGGGACAGGGGCTCCTACGAGCAGTACTTC.

The CDR3 loop reads CASSPPGAKNIQYF. CDR3 nucleotides: TGTGCCAGCTCACCCCCGGGAGCAAAAAACATTCAGTACTTC. This chain joins TRBV18 and TRBJ2-4; possible D gene TRBD2, 6 bases. The CDR3 sequence is 14 residues long. CDR1 is KGHSH and CDR2 is LQKENI in the germline V gene. Trimming took off 3 bases at V and 4 bases at J, with 10 bases between the two ends.

The V call is TRBV5-4, the J call TRBJ1-2, with 8 bases lining up with TRBD1. This CDR3 spans 14 amino acids. Germline V CDR1 and CDR2: SGHNT, YYREEE (reference sequence). V shed 1 base and J 8 bases; nucleotides not matched to a gene: 7. CDR3 DNA: TGTGCCAGCAGCTTGATTCAGGGGGCGCGGGGCTACACCTTC. It encodes CASSLIQGARGYTF.

V is TRBV6-5 and J is TRBJ2-1; TRBD1 agrees at 10 bases. V was clipped by 5 bases and J by 4 bases; unmatched bases: 2. CDR1 is MNHEY, CDR2 SVGAGI, per germline. This CDR3 comprises 14 residues. CDR3 in amino acids: CASSRQGAYNEQFF. Written as DNA, the CDR3 is TGTGCCAGCAGTCGACAGGGGGCGTACAATGAGCAGTTCTTC.

This clone has a handful of counts. This sequence joins TRBV5-1 and TRBJ2-7, with D unresolved. V was trimmed by 0 bases and J by 6 bases, leaving 16 bases between them. CDR3 length: 15 residues. From germline, CDR1 is SGHRS and CDR2 YFSETQ. In DNA form, the CDR3 reads TGCGCCAGCAGCTTGGAATCAGAAGTCCTTGGCGAGCAGTACTTC. Protein product: CASSLESEVLGEQYF.

This chain links TRBV6-5 with TRBJ1-1; 7 bases are a match to TRBD1. CDR1 and CDR2 (germline): MNHEY, SVGAGI. This CDR3 comprises 14 residues. V trimming: 0 bases; J trimming: 7 bases; junction bases outside the gene matches: 5. As DNA, the CDR3 is TGTGCCAGCAGTTACTCCTACCGGGACAGTGAAGCTTTCTTT. This sequence encodes CASSYSYRDSEAFF.

The rearrangement uses TRBV7-8 and TRBJ1-4, with D unresolved. Per the germline V gene, CDR1 is SGHVS and CDR2 is FQNEAQ. V lost 8 bases to trimming and J lost 1 base, with 20 bases between them. The CDR3 sequence is 17 residues long. The CDR3 DNA reads TGTGCCAGCGGGCAAGTCGGGGTGCCAGTAACTAATGAAAAACTGTTTTTT. Translation: CASGQVGVPVTNEKLFF.

CDR3 sequence (DNA): TGTGCCAGCAAGGGTGCCGCCGACAGGGGCTACGAGCAGTACTTC. It codes for CASKGAADRGYEQYF. V usage is TRBV6-5 and J usage is TRBJ2-7; 8 bases are a match to TRBD1. Germline assignment: CDR1 MNHEY and CDR2 SVGAGI. The junction had 11 bases not matched to a gene; V was cut back by 7 bases and J by 3 bases. This CDR3 spans 15 amino acids.

This clone has a handful of counts. V and J are TRBV18 and TRBJ2-7, with a tentative D call TRBD1 (6 bases). The CDR3 has 14 amino acids. Per the germline V gene, CDR1 is KGHSH and CDR2 is LQKENI. With 2 bases removed from V and 3 bases from J, the gap between germline ends came to 11 bases. The CDR3 reads CASSPRTAIYEQYF. As DNA, the CDR3 is TGTGCCAGCTCACCAAGGACAGCGATCTACGAGCAGTACTTC.

V usage is TRBV4-3 and J usage is TRBJ2-7, with 7 bases that match TRBD2. The CDR3 contains 16 residues. J gave up 1 base and V 8 bases, and 14 bases lay outside the gene matches. Germline V gives CDR1 LGHNA, CDR2 YSLEER. The CDR3 DNA sequence: TGCGCCAGCCGTTGGACCCGGGGGGAGGGTTCCTACGAGCAGTACTTC. Amino acids: CASRWTRGEGSYEQYF.

V usage is TRBV27 and J usage is TRBJ2-1, with TRBD2 as a possible D gene (5 bases). The CDR3 runs to 14 residues. In germline, CDR1 is MNHEY, CDR2 SMNVEV (reference sequence). Between the trimmed V and J ends, which lost 6 bases and 7 bases, there was a span of 16 bases. The chain's CDR3 is CASRVSGSGNEQFF. The CDR3 DNA reads as TGTGCCAGCAGGGTAAGCGGTAGTGGTAATGAGCAGTTCTTC.